The 22 T cell receptor beta chains below come from one sample, sequenced in a study of cytomegalovirus exposure and HLA in healthy donors. Data came from immunoSEQ multiplex PCR; TCRdb stores just in-frame clones and leaves some out. The profile shows 92,000 or so clones, 96% of them singletons. The sequenced sample was PBMCs. The origin of the receptors is a man between 18 and 29 years old in good health and CMV-seronegative.

In this sample, this clone turned up once. CDR3 sequence: CASSLEGTGQPQHF. The CDR3 bases are TGTGCCAGCAGCTTAGAGGGTACGGGTCAGCCCCAGCATTTT. V and J are TRBV11-3 and TRBJ1-5; D is ambiguous. CDR3 length equals 14 residues. V dropped 0 bases and J dropped 6 bases, with 9 bases sitting between them. CDR1 and CDR2 from the germline V gene are SGHNT and YENEEA. Full variable domain (missing parts from reference TRBV11-3 and TRBJ1-5): EAGVVQSPRYKIIEKKQPVAFWCNPISGHNTLYWYLQNLGQGPELLIRYENEEAVDDSQLPKDRFSAERLKGVDSTLKIQPAELGDSAVYLCASSLEGTGQPQHFGDGTRLSIL.

The V call is TRBV28, the J call TRBJ1-5; tentative D call: TRBD1 (6 bases). The germline gives CDR1 MDHEN, CDR2 SYDVKM. The CDR3 is 13 amino acids. V was clipped by 5 bases and J by 4 bases, with 9 bases between them. The CDR3 DNA sequence: TGTGCCAGCAGTCCTCAGGGGAATCAGCCCCAGCATTTT. Protein: CASSPQGNQPQHF.

V usage is TRBV7-2 and J usage is TRBJ2-7; D may be TRBD1 (5 bases). The V and J ends lost 2 bases and 3 bases respectively, with 11 bases between them. CDR3 length equals 14 residues. Looked up from germline, CDR1 is SGHTA and CDR2 is FQGNSA. This CDR3 is CASSLREGVYEQYF. CDR3 coding DNA: TGTGCCAGCAGCTTACGAGAAGGGGTCTACGAGCAGTACTTC.

The chain employs TRBV6-5 and TRBJ2-3; TRBD2 matches 11 bases. Germline loops: CDR1 MNHEY, CDR2 SVGAGI. This CDR3 has 15 residues. V shed 4 bases and J 2 bases; nucleotides not matched to a gene: 2. CDR3 sequence: CASSSGLAVTDTQYF. The CDR3 nucleotides are TGTGCCAGCAGTTCGGGACTAGCGGTCACAGATACGCAGTATTTT.

V is TRBV27 and J is TRBJ2-1, with 7 bases lining up with TRBD2. This CDR3 has 16 amino acids. The germline V gene has CDR1 MNHEY and CDR2 SMNVEV (reference sequence). V was pared by 2 bases and J by 0 bases, with 4 bases of the junction left unmatched. The CDR3 sequence: CASSLIREVSYNEQFF. CDR3 DNA: TGTGCCAGCAGTTTAATCCGGGAGGTCTCCTACAATGAGCAGTTCTTC.

The chain combines TRBV5-6 with TRBJ1-4, with 7 bases matching TRBD1. J gave up 0 bases and V 3 bases, and 5 bases lay outside the gene matches. This CDR3 is 16 amino acids long. Germline-derived CDR1 and CDR2 are SGHDT and YYEEEE. The CDR3 coding sequence is TGTGCCAGCAGCTGGGCAGGGGGTGCAACTAATGAAAAACTGTTTTTT. Translating it yields CASSWAGGATNEKLFF.

This chain connects TRBV2 to TRBJ2-5, with TRBD2 as a possible D gene (5 bases). The CDR3 sequence is 15 residues long. Trimming removed 1 base at V and 3 bases at J, with 12 bases between. Germline values: CDR1 SNHLY, CDR2 FYNNEI. CDR3 protein: CASSEELGGEETQYF. The CDR3 DNA is TGTGCCAGCAGTGAAGAACTAGGCGGCGAAGAGACCCAGTACTTC.

The chain combines TRBV5-4 with TRBJ2-7; 10 bases align to TRBD2. The V gene end was trimmed by 1 base and the J gene end by 4 bases; junction bases not matched to a gene: 5. This CDR3 has 15 residues. The germline gives CDR1 SGHNT, CDR2 YYREEE (reference sequence). DNA for the CDR3: TGTGCCAGCAGCTTGTACAGGACTAGCGGTTACGAGCAGTACTTC. This encodes CASSLYRTSGYEQYF.

The chain couples TRBV7-9 to TRBJ2-2; D not resolved. V lost 5 bases, J lost 5 bases, and 12 bases lay in between. Germline CDR1 is SEHNR and CDR2 is FQNEAQ (reference sequence). CDR3 size: 14 residues. CDR3 amino acids: CASSIFSETGELFF. Written as DNA, the CDR3 is TGTGCCAGCAGCATCTTTTCAGAAACCGGGGAGCTGTTTTTT.

This chain connects TRBV28 to TRBJ1-1, with D maybe TRBD1 (6 bases). The CDR3 runs 14 residues. Trimming shortened V by 7 bases and J by 1 base, and 13 bases separated the two germline ends. Germline assignment: CDR1 MDHEN and CDR2 SYDVKM. The CDR3 region is CASILSRGNTEAFF. CDR3 sequence (DNA): TGTGCCAGCATCCTTAGCAGGGGGAACACTGAAGCTTTCTTT.

This clone was seen just once. The V and J genes are TRBV5-6 and TRBJ1-2; weak D call: TRBD1 (6 bases). Germline-derived CDR1 and CDR2 are SGHDT and YYEEEE. The CDR3 is made up of 14 amino acids. V dropped 1 base and J dropped 8 bases, with 15 bases sitting between them. The CDR3 sequence: CASSLPTGLGGYTF. The CDR3, as DNA: TGTGCCAGCAGCTTGCCCACAGGGCTCGGAGGCTACACCTTC.

V gene TRBV6-6 combines with J gene TRBJ2-7; the match to TRBD1 covers 9 bases. The CDR3 totals 14 residues. CDR1 is MNHNY and CDR2 is SVGAGI in the germline V gene (reference sequence). Trimming at V came to 6 bases and at J to 2 bases, leaving 5 bases not matched to a gene. For the CDR3, the DNA is TGTGCCAGCAGCCTGGGACAGGGAACCTACGAGCAGTACTTC. This sequence encodes CASSLGQGTYEQYF.

This clone has only one observation. The rearrangement links TRBV7-9 to TRBJ2-1; 10 nucleotides match TRBD2. The junction had 10 bases not matched to a gene; V was cut back by 7 bases and J by 7 bases. Germline assignment: CDR1 SEHNR and CDR2 FQNEAQ (reference sequence). The CDR3 is 15 residues long. The CDR3 DNA reads as TGTGCCAGCACCGGGACCGGGACTAGCGTTAATGAGCAGTTCTTC. Encoded protein: CASTGTGTSVNEQFF.

The rearrangement uses TRBV10-2 and TRBJ2-1, with D uncertain. Germline V gene data show CDR1 as WSHSY and CDR2 as SAAADI. V was trimmed by 3 bases and J by 4 bases, leaving 4 bases between them. The CDR3 spans 12 residues. This CDR3 is CASSEQYNEQFF. DNA for the CDR3: TGCGCCAGCAGTGAACAGTACAATGAGCAGTTCTTC.

The chain recombines TRBV7-2 with TRBJ2-3, with unresolved D. This CDR3 has 15 residues. Trimming left V 5 bases short and J 3 bases short, with 15 bases between. In germline, CDR1 is SGHTA, CDR2 FQGNSA. CDR3 nucleotide sequence: TGTGCCAGCAGCCCTAGTCTGCGACTGACAGATACGCAGTATTTT. Protein sequence: CASSPSLRLTDTQYF. The variable domain in full, completed from reference TRBV7-2 and TRBJ2-3, reads GAGVSQSPSNKVTEKGKDVELRCDPISGHTALYWYRQSLGQGLEFLIYFQGNSAPDKSGLPSDRFSAERTGGSVSTLTIQRTQQEDSAVYLCASSPSLRLTDTQYFGPGTRLTVL.

The chain uses TRBV5-1 and TRBJ1-2, with TRBD1 identical over 9 bases. The junction had 5 bases not matched to a gene; V was cut back by 0 bases and J by 5 bases. Germline lookup yields CDR1 SGHRS and CDR2 YFSETQ. CDR3 size: 15 residues. Here the CDR3 DNA reads TGCGCCAGCAGCTTGGGGGGACAGGGATCGTATGGCTACACCTTC. It encodes CASSLGGQGSYGYTF. Full variable domain (missing parts from reference TRBV5-1 and TRBJ1-2): KAGVTQTPRYLIKTRGQQVTLSCSPISGHRSVSWYQQTPGQGLQFLFEYFSETQRNKGNFPGRFSGRQFSNSRSEMNVSTLELGDSALYLCASSLGGQGSYGYTFGSGTRLTVV.

J is TRBJ2-6 and V is TRBV6-5, with D perhaps matching TRBD1 (6 bases). V was pared by 8 bases and J by 2 bases, with 13 bases between. CDR1 and CDR2 (germline): MNHEY, SVGAGI. This CDR3 has 15 residues. The CDR3 nucleotides are TGTGCCAGCGTCCAAACAGGGACTGGGGCCAACGTCCTGACTTTC. The encoded protein is CASVQTGTGANVLTF.

The genes are TRBV9 and TRBJ1-4, with D perhaps TRBD1 (5 bases). V lost 0 bases to trimming and J lost 4 bases, with 19 bases between them. In germline, CDR1 is SGDLS, CDR2 YYNGEE. This CDR3 is built from 18 residues. As DNA, the CDR3 is TGTGCCAGCAGCGTAGGGACTTTGGGGGGAGCCTTTAATGAAAAACTGTTTTTT. It encodes CASSVGTLGGAFNEKLFF.

This sequence joins TRBV19 and TRBJ2-3; 7 bases line up with TRBD2. The junction had 6 bases not matched to a gene; V was cut back by 3 bases and J by 6 bases. Per the germline V gene, CDR1 is LNHDA and CDR2 is SQIVND (reference sequence). This CDR3 region has 14 residues. The CDR3 loop reads CASSIAGVSDTQYF. For the CDR3, the DNA is TGTGCCAGTAGTATTGCGGGAGTGAGTGATACGCAGTATTTT.

V usage is TRBV9 and J usage is TRBJ1-1; the match to TRBD1 covers 9 bases. Losses at the gene ends were 3 bases for V and 5 bases for J; bases not matched to a gene: 8. The CDR3 covers 15 residues. Germline V gene sequence: CDR1 SGDLS, CDR2 YYNGEE. CDR3 DNA: TGTGCCAGCAGCGCCCACAGGGGGCCTTCGACTGAAGCTTTCTTT. Translating it yields CASSAHRGPSTEAFF.

The chain joins TRBV13 to TRBJ1-2, with no clear D. CDR1 and CDR2 (germline): PRHDT, FYEKMQ (reference sequence). V was shortened by 3 bases and J by 0 bases, with 11 bases between the two germline ends. The CDR3 covers 15 residues. CDR3 nucleotide sequence: TGTGCCAGCAGCTTGGGTCGGAGTGCTAACTATGGCTACACCTTC. Protein sequence: CASSLGRSANYGYTF.

The genes are TRBV5-4 and TRBJ1-2, with 7 positions matching TRBD1. The CDR3 sequence is 13 residues long. Germline lookup yields CDR1 SGHNT and CDR2 YYREEE (reference sequence). With V trimmed by 5 bases and J by 8 bases, 9 bases remained unmatched. CDR3 region: CASSTGQDLGYTF. The CDR3, as DNA: TGTGCCAGCAGTACCGGACAGGACTTGGGCTACACCTTC.